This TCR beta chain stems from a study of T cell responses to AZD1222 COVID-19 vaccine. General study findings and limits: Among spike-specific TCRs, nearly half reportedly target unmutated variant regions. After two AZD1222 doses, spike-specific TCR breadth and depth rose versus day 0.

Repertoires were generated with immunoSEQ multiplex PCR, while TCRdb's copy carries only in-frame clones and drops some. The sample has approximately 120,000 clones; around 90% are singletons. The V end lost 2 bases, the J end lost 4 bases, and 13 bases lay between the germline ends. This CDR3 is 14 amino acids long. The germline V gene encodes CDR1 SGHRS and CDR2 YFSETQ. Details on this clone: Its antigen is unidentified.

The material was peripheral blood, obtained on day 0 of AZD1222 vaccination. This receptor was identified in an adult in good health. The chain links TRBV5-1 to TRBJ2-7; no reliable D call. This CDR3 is CASSLASPQYEQYF. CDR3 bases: TGCGCCAGCAGCTTAGCGTCCCCGCAATACGAGCAGTACTTC.